This T cell receptor beta chain was obtained from a study of T cell responses to AZD1222 COVID-19 vaccine. Whole-study results and caveats: Reports say nearly half of spike-specific TCRs go after unmutated variant regions. A mostly white British donor set with more females was recruited, and clonal diversity was possibly underestimated. Spike was spanned by vaccine-associated CD4 TCRs, which were dominant at 160-218 and 743-854.

The repertoire was sequenced with immunoSEQ multiplex PCR; TCRdb's copy has only in-frame clones and lacks some. The data show 30,000 to 50,000 clones, with about nine tenths seen just once and around a quarter held by the top ten. Trimming shortened V by 3 bases and J by 7 bases, and 25 bases separated the two germline ends. The germline V gene encodes CDR1 MNHEY and CDR2 SMNVEV (reference sequence). The length of the CDR3 is 17 residues. This clone was seen only a few times. The antigen is undetermined. This specimen consisted of peripheral blood, obtained 28 days after the second dose of the MenACWY control vaccine. The clonotype comes from an adult who received the MenACWY meningococcal vaccine as a control. The V gene is TRBV27, the J gene TRBJ2-7; D is unclear. This CDR3 reads CASSFSPRPSTSIEQYF. In DNA form, the CDR3 reads TGTGCCAGCAGTTTTTCACCACGCCCCAGTACGTCCATAGAGCAGTACTTC.